Here is one TCR beta chain with its context. Allocation to cohorts depended on clinical history reported by the participants. These data originate in a study of blood T cell repertoires in COVID-19. At the level of the study: The United States, Italy and Spain supplied acute and convalescent COVID-19 samples.

Losses at the gene ends were 4 bases for V and 4 bases for J; bases not matched to a gene: 7. Germline assignment: CDR1 SGHNT and CDR2 YYREEE (reference sequence). The CDR3 extends over 16 amino acids. The repertoire was sequenced with immunoSEQ multiplex PCR; TCRdb's copy has only in-frame clones and lacks some. The sample yields approximately 220,000 clones, approximately 88% seen once. This TCR derives from a woman younger than 45 with acute COVID-19. The rearrangement links TRBV5-4 to TRBJ2-1; the match to TRBD2 covers 11 bases. The sample comprised PBMCs or T cells enriched from blood (not recorded which). The CDR3 protein is CASSMKLAGDYNEQFF. In nucleotides, the CDR3 is TGTGCCAGCAGCATGAAACTAGCGGGGGATTACAATGAGCAGTTCTTC.